This TCR beta chain emerged from a study of blood T cell repertoires in COVID-19. Overall study context: T cells, B-cell-depleted T cells, or PBMCs supplied cDNA or gDNA.

Sequencing used immunoSEQ multiplex PCR; TCRdb keeps in-frame clones, though not all of them. This sample has approximately 59,000 clones, with approximately 87% found just once. The CDR3 sequence is 15 residues long. Germline lookup yields CDR1 SGHRS and CDR2 YFSETQ. The ends were cut back, 3 bases at V and 5 bases at J, with 17 bases in the middle. J is TRBJ2-5 and V is TRBV5-1; a weak D match, TRBD1 (5 bases). The sample consisted of peripheral blood. This TCR derives from a middle-aged man with active COVID-19. In DNA, the CDR3 is TGCGCCAGCAGCTCGTCTGTTTACAGGCCGGAGACCCAGTACTTC. Protein: CASSSSVYRPETQYF.